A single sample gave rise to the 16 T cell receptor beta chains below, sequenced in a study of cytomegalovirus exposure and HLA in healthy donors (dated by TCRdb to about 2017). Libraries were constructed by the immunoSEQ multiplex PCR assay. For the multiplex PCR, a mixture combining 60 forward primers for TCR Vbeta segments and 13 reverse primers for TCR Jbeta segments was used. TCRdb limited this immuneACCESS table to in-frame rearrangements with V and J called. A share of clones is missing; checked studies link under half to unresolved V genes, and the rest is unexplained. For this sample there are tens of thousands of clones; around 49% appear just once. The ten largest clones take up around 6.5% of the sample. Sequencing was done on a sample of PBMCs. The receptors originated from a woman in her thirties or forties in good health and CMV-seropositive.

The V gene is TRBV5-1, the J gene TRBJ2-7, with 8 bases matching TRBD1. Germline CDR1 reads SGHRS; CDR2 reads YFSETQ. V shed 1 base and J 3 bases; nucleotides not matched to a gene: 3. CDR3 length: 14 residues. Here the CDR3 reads CASSLSGQGYEQYF. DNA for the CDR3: TGCGCCAGCAGCTTGAGCGGACAGGGCTACGAGCAGTACTTC. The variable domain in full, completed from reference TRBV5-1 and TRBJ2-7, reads KAGVTQTPRYLIKTRGQQVTLSCSPISGHRSVSWYQQTPGQGLQFLFEYFSETQRNKGNFPGRFSGRQFSNSRSEMNVSTLELGDSALYLCASSLSGQGYEQYFGPGTRLTVT.

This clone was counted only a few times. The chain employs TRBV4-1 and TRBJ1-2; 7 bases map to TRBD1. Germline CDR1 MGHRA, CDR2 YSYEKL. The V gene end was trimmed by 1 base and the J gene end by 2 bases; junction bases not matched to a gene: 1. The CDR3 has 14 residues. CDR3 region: CASSQAGGNYGYTF. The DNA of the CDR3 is TGCGCCAGCAGCCAAGCAGGGGGAAACTATGGCTACACCTTC.

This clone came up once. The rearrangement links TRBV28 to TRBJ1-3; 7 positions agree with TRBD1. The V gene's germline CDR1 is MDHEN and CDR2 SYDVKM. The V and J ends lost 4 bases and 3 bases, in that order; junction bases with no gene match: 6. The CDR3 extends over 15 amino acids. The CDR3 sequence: CASSYLRGLGNTIYF. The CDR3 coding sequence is TGTGCCAGCAGTTATTTAAGGGGGCTTGGAAACACCATATATTTT.

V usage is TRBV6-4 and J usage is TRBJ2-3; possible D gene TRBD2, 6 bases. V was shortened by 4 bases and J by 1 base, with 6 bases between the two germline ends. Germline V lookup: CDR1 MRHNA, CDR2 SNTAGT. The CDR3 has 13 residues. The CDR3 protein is CASSAGGTDTQYF. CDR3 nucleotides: TGTGCCAGCAGTGCGGGGGGCACAGATACGCAGTATTTT.

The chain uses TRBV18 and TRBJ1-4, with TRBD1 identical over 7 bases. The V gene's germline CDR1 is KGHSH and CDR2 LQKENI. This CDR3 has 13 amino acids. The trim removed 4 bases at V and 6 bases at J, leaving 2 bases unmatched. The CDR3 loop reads CASSRGGYEKLFF. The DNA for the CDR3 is TGTGCCAGCTCACGAGGGGGCTATGAAAAACTGTTTTTT.

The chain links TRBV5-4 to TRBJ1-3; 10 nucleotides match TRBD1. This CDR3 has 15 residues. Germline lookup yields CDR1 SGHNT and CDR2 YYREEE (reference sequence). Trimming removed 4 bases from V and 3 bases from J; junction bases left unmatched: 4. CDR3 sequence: CASSEWTGGGNTIYF. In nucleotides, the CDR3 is TGTGCCAGCAGCGAATGGACAGGGGGTGGAAACACCATATATTTT.

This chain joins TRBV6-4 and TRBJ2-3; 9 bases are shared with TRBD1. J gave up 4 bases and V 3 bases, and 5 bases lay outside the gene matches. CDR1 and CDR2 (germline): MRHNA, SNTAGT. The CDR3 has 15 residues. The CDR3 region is CASSDSGQGSDTQYF. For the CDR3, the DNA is TGTGCCAGCAGTGATTCGGGACAGGGCTCAGATACGCAGTATTTT.

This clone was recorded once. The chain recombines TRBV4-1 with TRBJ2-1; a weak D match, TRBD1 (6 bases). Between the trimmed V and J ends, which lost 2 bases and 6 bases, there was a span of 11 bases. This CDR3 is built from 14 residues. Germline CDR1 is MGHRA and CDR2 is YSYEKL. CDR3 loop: CASSQTQGGNEQFF. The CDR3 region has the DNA TGCGCCAGCAGCCAAACACAGGGTGGCAATGAGCAGTTCTTC.

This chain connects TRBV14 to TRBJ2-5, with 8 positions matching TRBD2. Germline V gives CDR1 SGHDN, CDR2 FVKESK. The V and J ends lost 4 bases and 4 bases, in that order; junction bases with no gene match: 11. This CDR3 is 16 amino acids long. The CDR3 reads CASSPGGTRTGETQYF. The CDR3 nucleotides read TGTGCCAGCAGCCCGGGTGGGACTAGAACGGGAGAGACCCAGTACTTC. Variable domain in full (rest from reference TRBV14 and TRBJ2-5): EAGVTQFPSHSVIEKGQTVTLRCDPISGHDNLYWYRRVMGKEIKFLLHFVKESKQDESGMPNNRFLAERTGGTYSTLKVQPAELEDSGVYFCASSPGGTRTGETQYFGPGTRLLVL.

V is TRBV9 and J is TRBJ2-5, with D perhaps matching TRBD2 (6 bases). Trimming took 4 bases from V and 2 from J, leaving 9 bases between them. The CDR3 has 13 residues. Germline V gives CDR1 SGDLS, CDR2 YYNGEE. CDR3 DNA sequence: TGTGCCAGCAGCAGGGACTGGCAAGAGACCCAGTACTTC. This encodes CASSRDWQETQYF.

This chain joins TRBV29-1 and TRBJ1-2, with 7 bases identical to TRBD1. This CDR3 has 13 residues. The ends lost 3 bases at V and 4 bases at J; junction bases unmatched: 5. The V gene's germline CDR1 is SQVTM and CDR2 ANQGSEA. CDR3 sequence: CSVDPDRVYGYTF. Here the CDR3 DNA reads TGCAGCGTTGACCCAGACAGGGTCTATGGCTACACCTTC.

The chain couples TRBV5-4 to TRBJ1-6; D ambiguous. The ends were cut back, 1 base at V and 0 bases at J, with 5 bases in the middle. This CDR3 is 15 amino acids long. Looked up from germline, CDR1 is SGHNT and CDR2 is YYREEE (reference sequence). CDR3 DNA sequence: TGTGCCAGCAGCTTGTTCAGCTCCTATAATTCACCCCTCCACTTT. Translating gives CASSLFSSYNSPLHF.

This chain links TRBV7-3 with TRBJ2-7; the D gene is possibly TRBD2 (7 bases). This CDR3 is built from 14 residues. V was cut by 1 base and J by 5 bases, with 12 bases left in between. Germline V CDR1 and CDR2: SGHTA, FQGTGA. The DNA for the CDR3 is TGTGCCAGCAGCTTAAGAGGGGGGGCGGACGAGCAGTACTTC. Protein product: CASSLRGGADEQYF.

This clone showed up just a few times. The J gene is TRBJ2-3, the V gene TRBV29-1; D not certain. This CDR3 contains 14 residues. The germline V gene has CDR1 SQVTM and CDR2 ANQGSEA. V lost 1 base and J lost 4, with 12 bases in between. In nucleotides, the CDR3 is TGCAGCGTTGAAGGTCCTTCGTCGGCAGATACGCAGTATTTT. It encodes CSVEGPSSADTQYF.

The CDR3, as DNA: TGTGCCGGAAGGACTAGCGGGGGGGCGTCCTACGAGCAGTACTTC. Amino acid sequence: CAGRTSGGASYEQYF. The chain has TRBV30 and TRBJ2-7, with 15 bases identical to TRBD2. Germline loops: CDR1 GTSNPN, CDR2 SVGIG (reference sequence). The CDR3 length is 15 residues. Germline trimming cut 8 bases from V and 1 base from J; bases unmatched to any gene: 6. Looking up the rest from reference TRBV30 and TRBJ2-7 gives the full variable domain: SQTIHQWPATLVQPVGSPLSLECTVEGTSNPNLYWYRQAAGRGLQLLFYSVGIGQISSEVPQNLSASRPQDRQFILSSKKLLLSDSGFYLCAGRTSGGASYEQYFGPGTRLTVT.

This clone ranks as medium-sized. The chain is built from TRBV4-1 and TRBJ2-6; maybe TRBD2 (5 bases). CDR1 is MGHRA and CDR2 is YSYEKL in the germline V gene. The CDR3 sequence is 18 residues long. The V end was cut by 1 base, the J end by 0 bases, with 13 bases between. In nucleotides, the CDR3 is TGCGCCAGCAGCCAAGCGGAGCGGCCCAGCTCTGGGGCCAACGTCCTGACTTTC. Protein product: CASSQAERPSSGANVLTF.